This is a list of T cell receptor beta chains from one sample in a study of blood T cell repertoires in COVID-19. Sequenced by immunoSEQ multiplex PCR; TCRdb stores in-frame clones only, minus some. The sample gives approximately 200,000 clones, roughly 94% of which show up once; 0.76% is in the top ten. The sequencing input was peripheral blood. All receptors come from a man aged 30 to 45 with COVID-19, enrolled during active disease. Each CDR3 is given with its conserved first and last residue. Each record gives: V gene, clone size, J gene, D gene, CDR3 DNA, CDR3 protein. D genes are given only for firm matches. Where a row states a size, it is once, few, many or the class of an expanded clone; other rows omit it.

>TRBV27|NA|TRBJ2-1|NA
TGTGCCAGCAGTTTAGGGGTCAGGGATATGGCTAATGAGCAGTTCTTC
CASSLGVRDMANEQFF
>TRBV5-1|NA|TRBJ1-4|NA
TGCGCCAGCAGCTCCGGGAGTAAGGCGGCTAATGAAAAACTGTTTTTT
CASSSGSKAANEKLFF
>TRBV5-1|NA|TRBJ2-2|TRBD1
TGCGCCAGCAGCTGGGACAGAGTGAACACCGGGGAGCTGTTTTTT
CASSWDRVNTGELFF
>TRBV21-1|few|TRBJ1-6|NA
TGTGCCAGCAGCTTGAGGACAGGGCGAATTTCACCCCTCCACTTT
CASSLRTGRISPLHF
>TRBV3-1/TRBV3-2|NA|TRBJ2-4|TRBD1
TGTGCCAGCAGGCCGGGACAGGGTGCAACCAAAAACATTCAGTACTTC
CASRPGQGATKNIQYF
>TRBV4-2|NA|TRBJ2-1|TRBD1
TGTGCCAGCAGCCTGGGACAGGGCTTCTACAATGAGCAGTTCTTC
CASSLGQGFYNEQFF
>TRBV9|NA|TRBJ2-5|TRBD1
TGTGCCAGCAGCGAGGGACAGGCGGAGACCCAGTACTTC
CASSEGQAETQYF
>TRBV6-5|once|TRBJ1-2|NA
TGTGCCAGCAGTTACTCGAGCGGGACCTATGGCTACACCTTC
CASSYSSGTYGYTF
>TRBV28|NA|TRBJ2-2|NA
TGTGCCAGCAGCCCTGATAGCACCGGGGAGCTGTTTTTT
CASSPDSTGELFF
>TRBV15|NA|TRBJ2-5|NA
TGTGCCACCAGCAGGGACAGAAACCAAGAGACCCAGTACTTC
CATSRDRNQETQYF
>TRBV6-5|NA|TRBJ2-7|TRBD2
TGTGCCAGCAGTAATAGCGGGGACTACTACGAGCAGTACTTC
CASSNSGDYYEQYF
>TRBV6-6|NA|TRBJ1-1|TRBD1
TGTGCCAGCAGTTTCCGGACAGGCCGAGGGAACACTGAAGCTTTCTTT
CASSFRTGRGNTEAFF
>TRBV5-1|NA|TRBJ1-6|NA
TGCGCCAGCAGCTTGTTCGCGGGGGGATCGCGGAATTCACCCCTCCACTTT
CASSLFAGGSRNSPLHF
>TRBV3-1/TRBV3-2|few|TRBJ2-7|NA
TGTGCCAGCAGCCAAAGGGCAGGGTCCTACGAGCAGTACTTC
CASSQRAGSYEQYF
>TRBV19|few|TRBJ2-2|NA
TGTGCCAGTGCCCTAGGAGCCATCGCCGCGGAGCTGTTTTTT
CASALGAIAAELFF
>TRBV5-1|NA|TRBJ2-3|NA
TGCGCCAGCAGCTTGAACAGCCCAACGTACACAGATACGCAGTATTTT
CASSLNSPTYTDTQYF
>TRBV5-1|NA|TRBJ1-2|NA
TGCGCCAGCAAAGGGGGAGGGGACGGAAGAAACCTCTATGGCTACACCTTC
CASKGGGDGRNLYGYTF
>TRBV11-2|NA|TRBJ2-3|NA
TGTGCCAGCAGCTCTGGGCCTACAGGTCGCACAGATACGCAGTATTTT
CASSSGPTGRTDTQYF
>TRBV29-1|NA|TRBJ1-5|NA
TGCAGCGTTGAAACCGGGGGGGATCAGCCCCAGCATTTT
CSVETGGDQPQHF
>TRBV5-1|few|TRBJ1-3|TRBD1
TGCGCCAGCAGCTTGGAGGTCACAGGGGTTGGAAACACCATATATTTT
CASSLEVTGVGNTIYF
>TRBV4-1|once|TRBJ1-5|NA
TGCGCCAGCAGCCAAGATATATTGGCAGTCAATCAGCCCCAGCATTTT
CASSQDILAVNQPQHF
>TRBV25-1|NA|TRBJ1-2|TRBD1
TGTGCCAGCAGCGATACTACAGGGGGCCACTATGGCTACACCTTC
CASSDTTGGHYGYTF
>TRBV29-1|NA|TRBJ2-7|NA
TGCAGCGCTCTTAGCAAGGAGTCCTACGAGCAGTACTTC
CSALSKESYEQYF
>TRBV7-4|NA|TRBJ1-1|NA
TGTGCCAGCAGCCCTCTCTTGGGGGGGGCCATGAACACTGAAGCTTTCTTT
CASSPLLGGAMNTEAFF
>TRBV12-3/TRBV12-4|NA|TRBJ2-3|TRBD2
TGTGCCAGCCGGGGGGGCAGGACAGATACGCAGTATTTT
CASRGGRTDTQYF
>TRBV19|NA|TRBJ1-2|TRBD1
TGTGCCAGTAGTATCGGACAGGGGGCGGCTAGTGGCTACACCTTC
CASSIGQGAASGYTF
>TRBV29-1|NA|TRBJ2-7|NA
TGCAGCGTCGTGGGCTCCGAGCAGTACTTC
CSVVGSEQYF
>TRBV25-1|NA|TRBJ1-1|NA
TGTGCCAGCAGTGGGGCAGGGCGTACCACTGAAGCTTTCTTT
CASSGAGRTTEAFF
>TRBV7-9|NA|TRBJ1-5|NA
TGTGCCAGCAGCTTCGGGGGGGCGCCTAGCAATCAGCCCCAGCATTTT
CASSFGGAPSNQPQHF
>TRBV5-1|NA|TRBJ1-1|NA
TGCGCCAGCAGCCCCCTGGACAGCAGGAACACTGAAGCTTTCTTT
CASSPLDSRNTEAFF
>TRBV6-5|NA|TRBJ1-5|TRBD1
TGTGCCAGCCGGGACAGCATCAATCAGCCCCAGCATTTT
CASRDSINQPQHF
>TRBV3-1/TRBV3-2|NA|TRBJ1-2|NA
TGTGCCAGCAGCCAAGACAGAAACTATGGCTACACCTTC
CASSQDRNYGYTF
>TRBV2|NA|TRBJ1-4|TRBD1
TGTGCCAGCAACTCCGGGACAGGGCTGGGTGAAAAACTGTTTTTT
CASNSGTGLGEKLFF
>TRBV7-9|NA|TRBJ1-2|NA
TGTGCCAGCAGCTCCGGTCCCACCGGCTACACCTTC
CASSSGPTGYTF
>TRBV7-9|NA|TRBJ2-7|TRBD1
TGTGCCAGCAGCACCACGACAGGGTTTGGCGAGCAGTACTTC
CASSTTTGFGEQYF
>TRBV19|NA|TRBJ1-1|TRBD1
TGTGCCAGTAGGACAGGGCTCTACGACGAAGCTTTCTTT
CASRTGLYDEAFF
>TRBV11-1|NA|TRBJ1-2|NA
TGTGCCAGCAGCTTATTGCGCAGCGGTGGCTACACCTTC
CASSLLRSGGYTF